A single sample is the source of the 20 T cell receptor beta chains below, sequenced in a study of CD8+CD57+ T cells in acquired aplastic anemia. TCR beta VDJ and CDR3 profiling used genomic DNA as template. Each CDR3 protein is one row after TCRdb ran MiXCR on the reads. The sample yields approximately 220,000 distinct CDR3 sequences, around 45% seen once. Previously, flow cytometry had revealed CD8+CD57+ cell expansion in the patients chosen for sequencing. Sequenced: sorted CD4+, CD8+, or CD8+CD57+ T cells (not recorded which) from PBMCs. The source is a human donor with aplastic anemia.

This clonotype was recorded a few times. The chain is built from TRBV27 and TRBJ2-5, with D possibly being TRBD1 (6 bases). Trimming pared 3 bases from V and 2 bases from J, leaving 13 bases between. This CDR3 contains 15 residues. CDR1 MNHEY and CDR2 SMNVEV come from the germline V gene (reference sequence). For the CDR3, the DNA is TGTGCCAGCAGTTTGGAGACAGGAAAACAAGAGACCCAGTACTTC. The encoded protein is CASSLETGKQETQYF.

Regarding this clonotype: A clone one base away is much larger, so this may be a read error. The chain carries TRBV9 and TRBJ1-1; tentative D call: TRBD1 (5 bases). The V gene lost 5 bases and the J gene lost 4 bases, with 15 bases spanning the gap. CDR3 length: 14 residues. CDR1 is SGDLS and CDR2 is YYNGEE in the germline V gene. The CDR3 nucleotides are TGTGCCAGCAGTCCTACTTTGGGGGGCACTGAAGCTTTCTTT. This encodes CASSPTLGGTEAFF.

Many counts were recorded for this clonotype. The chain combines TRBV13 with TRBJ2-5; no clear D. Germline V gives CDR1 PRHDT, CDR2 FYEKMQ (reference sequence). V was clipped by 2 bases and J by 2 bases, with 18 bases between them. The CDR3 totals 17 residues. The CDR3 loop reads CASSLHRPYYRQETQYF. In DNA form, the CDR3 reads TGTGCCAGCAGCTTACATCGCCCATACTATCGTCAAGAGACCCAGTACTTC.

V gene TRBV7-9 combines with J gene TRBJ2-4; D assignment may be TRBD1 or TRBD2 (5 bases each). This CDR3 comprises 17 residues. Per the germline V gene, CDR1 is SEHNR and CDR2 is FQNEAQ (reference sequence). Between the trimmed V and J ends, which lost 3 bases and 3 bases, there was a span of 18 bases. CDR3 bases: TGTGCCAGCAGCTTTTACGGGACGGGCCATAACAAAAACATTCAGTACTTC. This sequence encodes CASSFYGTGHNKNIQYF.

CDR3 region: CASSEIGQGIELFF. The CDR3, as DNA: TGTGCCAGCAGTGAAATAGGACAGGGGATAGAACTGTTTTTT. The chain carries TRBV2 and TRBJ1-4, with TRBD1 matching over 9 bases. Germline V lookup: CDR1 SNHLY, CDR2 FYNNEI. The V gene end was trimmed by 2 bases and the J gene end by 12 bases; junction bases not matched to a gene: 7. The CDR3 loop spans 14 amino acids.

This clonotype has ten or more counts. The CDR3 DNA reads TGTGCCAGCAGCTTGCCGCCAGCGGGGCAACAAGAGACCCAGTACTTC. It is translated as CASSLPPAGQQETQYF. This sequence joins TRBV7-8 and TRBJ2-5, with 7 nucleotides matching TRBD2. V trimming: 3 bases; J trimming: 2 bases; junction bases outside the gene matches: 9. The CDR3 consists of 16 residues. Germline CDR1 is SGHVS and CDR2 is FQNEAQ.

This clonotype was observed at least ten times. The J gene is TRBJ2-1, the V gene TRBV7-7; D ambiguous. The CDR3 runs 11 residues. In germline, CDR1 is SSHAT, CDR2 FNYEAQ (reference sequence). CDR3 bases: TGTGCTATAATTGTCGACAATGAGCAGTTCTTC. This encodes CAIIVDNEQFF.

Of note for this clonotype: Sequence at one end of the junction differs from germline and may be a read error. The gene calls are TRBV7-3 and TRBJ1-6; tentative D call: TRBD1 (5 bases). This CDR3 is built from 14 residues. Germline CDR1 is SGHTA and CDR2 is FQGTGA. CDR3: CATPGGTGNSPLRF. CDR3 coding DNA: TGTGCCACCCCGGGGGGGACGGGGAATTCACCCCTCCGCTTT.

This clonotype was picked up many times. The CDR3 spells CSARDAGGFYEQYF. CDR3 nucleotides: TGCAGTGCTAGAGATGCTGGCGGATTCTACGAGCAGTACTTC. This rearrangement joins TRBV20-1 to TRBJ2-7, with D unresolved. The CDR3 runs to 14 residues. Trimming shortened V by 0 bases and J by 3 bases, and 12 bases separated the two germline ends. The germline V gene encodes CDR1 DFQATT and CDR2 SNEGSKA (reference sequence).

This clonotype has ten or more counts. The V call is TRBV20-1, the J call TRBJ2-3; the match to TRBD2 covers 7 bases. This CDR3 spans 15 amino acids. Germline values: CDR1 DFQATT, CDR2 SNEGSKA (reference sequence). Trimming cost V 5 bases and J 2 bases; bases outside gene matches: 10. The CDR3 region is CSAFPSSGNTDTQYF. The CDR3 nucleotides are TGCAGTGCTTTCCCCTCTAGCGGTAACACAGATACGCAGTATTTT.

This clonotype has ten or more counts. This chain links TRBV15 with TRBJ1-1; a possible D gene is TRBD1 (5 bases). The CDR3 consists of 16 residues. Looked up from germline, CDR1 is LNHNV and CDR2 is YYDKDF (reference sequence). Deletions cut 5 bases from V and 1 base from J, with 17 bases between. CDR3 amino acids: CATSGTLGVANTEAFF. The CDR3 DNA sequence: TGTGCCACCAGCGGTACTTTAGGGGTGGCGAACACTGAAGCTTTCTTT.

Turning to this clonotype: Since a much larger clone is just one base distant, this may be a read error. V and J are TRBV9 and TRBJ2-2; TRBD1 is a possible D gene (5 bases). This CDR3 contains 12 residues. Trimming removed 3 bases at V and 7 bases at J, with 7 bases between. Germline V gives CDR1 SGDLS, CDR2 YYNGEE. Written as DNA, the CDR3 is TGTGCCAGCAGCGGCAGGGACGGGGAGCTGTTTTTT. This encodes CASSGRDGELFF.

This sequence joins TRBV11-3 and TRBJ2-7; TRBD2 agrees at 7 bases. This CDR3 contains 13 residues. Unmatched junction bases numbered 7, after V lost 9 bases and J lost 2 bases. Germline lookup yields CDR1 SGHNT and CDR2 YENEEA. The CDR3 region is CASRGDSAYEQYF. Here the CDR3 DNA reads TGTGCCAGTCGGGGGGACTCGGCCTACGAGCAGTACTTC.

This chain joins TRBV10-2 and TRBJ1-6, with D maybe TRBD1 (6 bases). The CDR3 is made up of 15 amino acids. Trimming left V 6 bases short and J 9 bases short, with 18 bases between. Germline CDR1 WSHSY, CDR2 SAAADI. The CDR3 DNA follows: TGCGCCAGCAGCCTGGACAGAACAGGAGGTTCACCCCTCCACTTT. It yields the protein CASSLDRTGGSPLHF.

This chain connects TRBV9 to TRBJ2-3; 11 nucleotides match TRBD2. CDR1 and CDR2 from the germline V gene are SGDLS and YYNGEE. With V trimmed by 7 bases and J by 4 bases, 8 bases remained unmatched. The CDR3 spans 15 residues. This CDR3 reads CASGYSGRAPDTQYF. Here the CDR3 DNA reads TGTGCCAGCGGATATAGCGGGAGGGCCCCAGATACGCAGTATTTT.

This clonotype was detected ten times or more. The chain uses TRBV7-2 and TRBJ1-1, with D unresolved. The CDR3 extends over 15 amino acids. The germline gives CDR1 SGHTA, CDR2 FQGNSA. V lost 0 bases to trimming and J lost 3 bases, with 11 bases between them. This CDR3 is CASSLAGSSYTEAFF. In nucleotides, the CDR3 is TGTGCCAGCAGCTTAGCAGGATCGTCCTACACTGAAGCTTTCTTT.

The table lists this clonotype with many counts. The chain links TRBV19 to TRBJ1-6; TRBD1 might be the D (5 bases). The CDR3 has 14 amino acids. Germline loops: CDR1 LNHDA, CDR2 SQIVND (reference sequence). Trimming removed 5 bases from V and 7 bases from J, with 12 bases in between. CDR3 coding DNA: TGTGCCAGTAGTTACGACGGGGGGAATTCACCCCTCCACTTT. Its translation: CASSYDGGNSPLHF.

The chain has TRBV29-1 and TRBJ1-2; 7 positions match TRBD1. The CDR3 loop spans 12 amino acids. The ends lost 7 bases at V and 4 bases at J; junction bases unmatched: 6. In germline, CDR1 is SQVTM, CDR2 ANQGSEA. The CDR3 here is CSAWGDSYGYTF. The CDR3 region has the DNA TGCAGCGCATGGGGGGACAGCTATGGCTACACCTTC.

V and J are TRBV5-8 and TRBJ2-3; tentatively, D is TRBD2 (5 bases). V gave up 5 bases and J gave up 0 bases, with 16 bases separating them. This CDR3 has 16 amino acids. CDR1 is SGHTS, CDR2 YDEGEE, per germline. As DNA, the CDR3 is TGTGCCAGCAGTTCCTCCGTATGGAGGAGCACAGATACGCAGTATTTT. This gives the protein CASSSSVWRSTDTQYF.

The sample holds many counts of this clonotype. The CDR3 loop reads CSAISQGGTLVSEQYF. The CDR3 nucleotides read TGCAGTGCTATTTCACAGGGAGGAACTTTAGTAAGCGAGCAGTACTTC. The chain has TRBV20-1 and TRBJ2-7; tentatively, D is TRBD1 or TRBD2 (6 bases each). Germline V gene data show CDR1 as DFQATT and CDR2 as SNEGSKA (reference sequence). V lost 4 bases, J lost 6 bases, and 25 bases lay in between. CDR3 length: 16 amino acids.